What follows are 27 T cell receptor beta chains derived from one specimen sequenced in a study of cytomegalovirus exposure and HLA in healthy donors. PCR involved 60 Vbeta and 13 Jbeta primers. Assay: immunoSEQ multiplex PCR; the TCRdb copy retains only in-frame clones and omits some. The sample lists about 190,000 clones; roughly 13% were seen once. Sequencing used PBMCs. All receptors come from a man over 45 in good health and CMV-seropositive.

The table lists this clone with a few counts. CDR3 in amino acids: CASSPVGFGGPMEQYV. The CDR3 nucleotides read TGTGCCAGCTCACCAGTGGGGTTTGGAGGGCCAATGGAGCAGTACGTC. The V and J genes are TRBV18 and TRBJ2-7, with a tentative D call TRBD2 (6 bases). V dropped 2 bases and J dropped 7 bases, with 21 bases sitting between them. CDR3 length: 16 residues. Looked up from germline, CDR1 is KGHSH and CDR2 is LQKENI.

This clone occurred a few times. CDR3 sequence: CASSLATTTGGELFF. CDR3 DNA sequence: TGTGCCAGCAGCTTAGCGACTACCACGGGGGGGGAGCTGTTTTTT. This sequence joins TRBV9 and TRBJ2-2; perhaps TRBD2 as D (5 bases). V lost 4 bases, J lost 8 bases, and 18 bases lay in between. The CDR3 is 15 amino acids. In germline, CDR1 is SGDLS, CDR2 YYNGEE.

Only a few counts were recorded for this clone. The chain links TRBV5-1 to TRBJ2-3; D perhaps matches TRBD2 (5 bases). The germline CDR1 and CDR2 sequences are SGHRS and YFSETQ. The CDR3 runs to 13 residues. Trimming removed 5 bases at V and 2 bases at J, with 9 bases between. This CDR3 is CASRFGNTDTQYF. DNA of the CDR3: TGCGCCAGCAGATTCGGGAACACAGATACGCAGTATTTT.

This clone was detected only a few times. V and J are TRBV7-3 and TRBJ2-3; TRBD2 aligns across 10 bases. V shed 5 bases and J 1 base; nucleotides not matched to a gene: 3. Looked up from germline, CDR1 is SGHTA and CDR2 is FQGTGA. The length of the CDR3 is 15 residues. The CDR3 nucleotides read TGTGCCAGCAGCCCCAGCGGGGGGGGCACAGATACGCAGTATTTT. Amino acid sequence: CASSPSGGGTDTQYF.

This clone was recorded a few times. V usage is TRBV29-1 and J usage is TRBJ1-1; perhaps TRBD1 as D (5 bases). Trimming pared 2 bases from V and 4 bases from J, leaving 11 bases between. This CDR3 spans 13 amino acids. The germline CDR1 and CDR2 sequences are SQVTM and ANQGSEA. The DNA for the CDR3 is TGCAGCGTTGAAACAAGGAGGGGCACTGAAGCTTTCTTT. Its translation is CSVETRRGTEAFF.

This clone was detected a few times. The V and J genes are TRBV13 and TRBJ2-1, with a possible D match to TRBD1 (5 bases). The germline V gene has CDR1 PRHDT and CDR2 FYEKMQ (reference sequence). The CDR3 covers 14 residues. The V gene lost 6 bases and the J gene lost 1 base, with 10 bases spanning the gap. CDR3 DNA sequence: TGTGCCAGCAGAGGGGTGGTTTCCTACAATGAGCAGTTCTTC. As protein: CASRGVVSYNEQFF. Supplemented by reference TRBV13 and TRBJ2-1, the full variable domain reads AAGVIQSPRHLIKEKRETATLKCYPIPRHDTVYWYQQGPGQDPQFLISFYEKMQSDKGSIPDRFSAQQFSDYHSELNMSSLELGDSALYFCASRGVVSYNEQFFGPGTRLTVL.

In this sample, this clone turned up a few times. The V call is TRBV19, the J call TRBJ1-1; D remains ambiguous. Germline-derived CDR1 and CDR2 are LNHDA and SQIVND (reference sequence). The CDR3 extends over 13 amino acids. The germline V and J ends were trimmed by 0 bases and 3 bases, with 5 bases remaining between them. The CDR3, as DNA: TGTGCCAGTAGTATAGACACGGACACTGAAGCTTTCTTT. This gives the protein CASSIDTDTEAFF.

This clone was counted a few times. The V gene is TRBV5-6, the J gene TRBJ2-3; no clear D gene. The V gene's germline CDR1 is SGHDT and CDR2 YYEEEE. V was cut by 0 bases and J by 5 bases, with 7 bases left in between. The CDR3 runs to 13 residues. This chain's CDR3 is CASSLGAGDTQYF. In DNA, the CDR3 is TGTGCCAGCAGCTTGGGAGCCGGAGATACGCAGTATTTT. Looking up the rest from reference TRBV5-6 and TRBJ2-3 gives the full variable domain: DAGVTQSPTHLIKTRGQQVTLRCSPKSGHDTVSWYQQALGQGPQFIFQYYEEEERQRGNFPDRFSGHQFPNYSSELNVNALLLGDSALYLCASSLGAGDTQYFGPGTRLTVL.

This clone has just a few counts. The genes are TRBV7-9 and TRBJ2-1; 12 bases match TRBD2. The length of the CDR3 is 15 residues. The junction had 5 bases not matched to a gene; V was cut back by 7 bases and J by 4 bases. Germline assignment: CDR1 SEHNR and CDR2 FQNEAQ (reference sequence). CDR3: CASNPLAGGYNEQFF. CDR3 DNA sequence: TGTGCCAGCAACCCACTAGCGGGGGGTTACAATGAGCAGTTCTTC. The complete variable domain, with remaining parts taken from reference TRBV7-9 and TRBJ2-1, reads DTGVSQNPRHKITKRGQNVTFRCDPISEHNRLYWYRQTLGQGPEFLTYFQNEAQLEKSRLLSDRFSAERPKGSFSTLEIQRTEQGDSAMYLCASNPLAGGYNEQFFGPGTRLTVL.

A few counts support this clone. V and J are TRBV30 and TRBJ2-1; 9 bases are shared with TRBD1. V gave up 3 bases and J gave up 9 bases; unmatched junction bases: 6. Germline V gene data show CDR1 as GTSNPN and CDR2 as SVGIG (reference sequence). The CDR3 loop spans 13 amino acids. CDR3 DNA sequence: TGTGCCTGGAGGGGACAGGGCCTCGGTGAGCAGTTCTTC. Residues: CAWRGQGLGEQFF. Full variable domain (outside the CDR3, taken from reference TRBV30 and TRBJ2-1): SQTIHQWPATLVQPVGSPLSLECTVEGTSNPNLYWYRQAAGRGLQLLFYSVGIGQISSEVPQNLSASRPQDRQFILSSKKLLLSDSGFYLCAWRGQGLGEQFFGPGTRLTVL.

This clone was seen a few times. The CDR3 protein is CASSNQGVQGAKEQYF. Written as DNA, the CDR3 is TGTGCCAGCTCAAACCAGGGGGTCCAGGGGGCAAAGGAGCAGTACTTC. This chain joins TRBV2 and TRBJ2-5, with TRBD1 matching over 8 bases. The germline gives CDR1 SNHLY, CDR2 FYNNEI. Trimming removed 8 bases from V and 11 bases from J; junction bases left unmatched: 22. CDR3 length equals 16 residues.

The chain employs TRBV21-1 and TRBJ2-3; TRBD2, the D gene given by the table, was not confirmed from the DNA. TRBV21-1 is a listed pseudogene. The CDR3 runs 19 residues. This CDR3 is CASSKLGRLAGAITDTQYF. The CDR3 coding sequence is TGTGCCAGCAGCAAATTAGGCCGACTAGCGGGGGCGATCACAGATACGCAGTATTTT.

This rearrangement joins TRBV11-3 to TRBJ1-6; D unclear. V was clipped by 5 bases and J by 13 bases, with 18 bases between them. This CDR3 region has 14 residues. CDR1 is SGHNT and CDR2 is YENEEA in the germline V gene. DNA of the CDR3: TGTGCCAGCAGCCCCCGGGGTCCGGGCGGTCCCCTCCACTTT. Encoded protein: CASSPRGPGGPLHF.

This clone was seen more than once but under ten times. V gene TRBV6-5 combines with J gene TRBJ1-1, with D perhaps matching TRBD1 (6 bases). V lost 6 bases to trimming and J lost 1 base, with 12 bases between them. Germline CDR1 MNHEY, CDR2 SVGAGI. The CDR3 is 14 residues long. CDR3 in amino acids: CASSWDNGNTEAFF. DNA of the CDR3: TGTGCCAGCAGCTGGGACAACGGGAACACTGAAGCTTTCTTT.

CDR3 coding DNA: TGTGCCAGCACCCCGGCCAGGGGCGGCTATGGCTACACCTTC. It is translated as CASTPARGGYGYTF. This sequence joins TRBV6-5 and TRBJ1-2, with D possibly TRBD1 on 6 matching bases. Trimming stripped 7 bases from V and 4 bases from J, with 16 bases between. Per the germline V gene, CDR1 is MNHEY and CDR2 is SVGAGI. This CDR3 is 14 amino acids long.

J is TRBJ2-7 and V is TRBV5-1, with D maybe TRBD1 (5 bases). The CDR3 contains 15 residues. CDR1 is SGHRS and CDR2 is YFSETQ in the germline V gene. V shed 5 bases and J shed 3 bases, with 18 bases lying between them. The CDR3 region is CASSPVLGADYEQYF. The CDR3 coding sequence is TGCGCCAGCAGTCCCGTGTTAGGGGCGGACTACGAGCAGTACTTC.

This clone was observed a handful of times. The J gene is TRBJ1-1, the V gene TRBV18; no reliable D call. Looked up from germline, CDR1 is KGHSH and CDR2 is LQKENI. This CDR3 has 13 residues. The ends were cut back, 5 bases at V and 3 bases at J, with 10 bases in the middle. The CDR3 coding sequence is TGTGCCAGCTCAGACAATATCGACACTGAAGCTTTCTTT. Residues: CASSDNIDTEAFF.

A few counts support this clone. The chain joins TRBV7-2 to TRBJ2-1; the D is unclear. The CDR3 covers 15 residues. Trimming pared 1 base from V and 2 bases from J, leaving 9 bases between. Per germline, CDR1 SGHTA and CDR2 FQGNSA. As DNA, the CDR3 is TGTGCCAGCAGCTTAGAGCCGATCCCCTACAATGAGCAGTTCTTC. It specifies CASSLEPIPYNEQFF.

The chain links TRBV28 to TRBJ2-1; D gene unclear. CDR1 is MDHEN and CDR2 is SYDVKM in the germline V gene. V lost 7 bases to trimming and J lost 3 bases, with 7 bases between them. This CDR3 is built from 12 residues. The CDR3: CASKAVYNEQFF. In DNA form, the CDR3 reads TGTGCCAGCAAAGCCGTCTACAATGAGCAGTTCTTC.

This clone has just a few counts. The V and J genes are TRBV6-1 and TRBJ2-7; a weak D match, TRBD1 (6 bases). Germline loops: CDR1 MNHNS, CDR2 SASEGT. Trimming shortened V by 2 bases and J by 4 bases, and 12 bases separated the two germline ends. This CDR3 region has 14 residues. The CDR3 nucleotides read TGTGCCAGCAGTGAATCCGGGACATATTACGAGCAGTACGTC. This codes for CASSESGTYYEQYV.

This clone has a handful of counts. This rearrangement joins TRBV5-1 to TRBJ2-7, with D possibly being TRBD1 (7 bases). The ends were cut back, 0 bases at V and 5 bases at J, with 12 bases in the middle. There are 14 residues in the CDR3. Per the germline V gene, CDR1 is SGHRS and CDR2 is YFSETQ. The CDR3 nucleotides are TGCGCCAGCAGCTTGGCAGGGGGGTCTGACGAGCAGTACGTC. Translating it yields CASSLAGGSDEQYV.

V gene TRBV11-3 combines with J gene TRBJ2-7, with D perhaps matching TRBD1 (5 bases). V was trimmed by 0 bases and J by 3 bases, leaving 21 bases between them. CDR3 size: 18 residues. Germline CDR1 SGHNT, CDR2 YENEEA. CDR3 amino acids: CASSLERTGPGLSYEQYF. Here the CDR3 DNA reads TGTGCCAGCAGCTTAGAAAGGACCGGGCCAGGGTTAAGCTACGAGCAGTACTTC.

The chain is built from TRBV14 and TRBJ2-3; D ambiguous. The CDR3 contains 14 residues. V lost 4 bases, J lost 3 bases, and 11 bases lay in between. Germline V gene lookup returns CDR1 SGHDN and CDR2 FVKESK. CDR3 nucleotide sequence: TGTGCCAGCAGCCCCCACCGAGGAACAGATACGCAGTATTTT. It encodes CASSPHRGTDTQYF.

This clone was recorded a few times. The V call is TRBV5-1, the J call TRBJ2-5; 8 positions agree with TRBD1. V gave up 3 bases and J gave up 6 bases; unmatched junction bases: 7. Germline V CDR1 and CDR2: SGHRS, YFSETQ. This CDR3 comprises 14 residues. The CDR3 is CASSSPGGAQTQYF. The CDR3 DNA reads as TGCGCCAGCAGCTCCCCAGGGGGCGCGCAGACCCAGTACTTC.

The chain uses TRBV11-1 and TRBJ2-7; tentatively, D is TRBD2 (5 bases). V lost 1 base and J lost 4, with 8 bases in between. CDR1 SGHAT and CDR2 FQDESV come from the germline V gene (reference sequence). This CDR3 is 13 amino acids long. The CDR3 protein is CASSLGWEYEQYF. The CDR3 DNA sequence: TGTGCCAGCAGCTTAGGCTGGGAGTACGAGCAGTACTTC.

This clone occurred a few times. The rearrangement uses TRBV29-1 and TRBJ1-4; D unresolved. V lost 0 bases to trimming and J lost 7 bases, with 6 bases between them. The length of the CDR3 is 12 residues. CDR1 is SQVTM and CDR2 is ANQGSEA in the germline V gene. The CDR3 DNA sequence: TGCAGCGTTGAAGATTATAGTGAAAAACTGTTTTTT. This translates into CSVEDYSEKLFF. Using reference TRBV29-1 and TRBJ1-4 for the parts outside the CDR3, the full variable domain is SAVISQKPSRDICQRGTSLTIQCQVDSQVTMMFWYRQQPGQSLTLIATANQGSEATYESGFVIDKFPISRPNLTFSTLTVSNMSPEDSSIYLCSVEDYSEKLFFGSGTQLSVL.

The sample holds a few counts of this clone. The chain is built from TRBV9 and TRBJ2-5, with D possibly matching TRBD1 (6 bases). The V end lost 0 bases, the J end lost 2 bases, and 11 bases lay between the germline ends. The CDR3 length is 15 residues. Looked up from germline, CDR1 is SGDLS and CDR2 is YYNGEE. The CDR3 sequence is CASSVGTGPQETQYF. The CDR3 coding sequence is TGTGCCAGCAGCGTAGGAACAGGGCCTCAAGAGACCCAGTACTTC.